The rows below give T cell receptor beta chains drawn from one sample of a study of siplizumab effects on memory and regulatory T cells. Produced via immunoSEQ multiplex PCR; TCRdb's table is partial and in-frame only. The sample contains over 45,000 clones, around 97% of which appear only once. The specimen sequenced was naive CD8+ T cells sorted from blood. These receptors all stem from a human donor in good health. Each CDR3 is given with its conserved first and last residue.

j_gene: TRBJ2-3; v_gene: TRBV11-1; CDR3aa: CASSSSRLAGGRTDTQYF
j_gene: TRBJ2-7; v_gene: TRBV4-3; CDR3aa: CASSQRQTHSYEQYF
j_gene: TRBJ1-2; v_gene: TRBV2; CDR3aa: CARARGTVGYTF
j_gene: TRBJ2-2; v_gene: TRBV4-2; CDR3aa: CASSQDWGQGTGELFF
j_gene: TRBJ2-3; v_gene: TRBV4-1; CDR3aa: CASSQDPGGADTQYF
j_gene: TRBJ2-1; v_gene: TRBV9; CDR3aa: CASSEGLAGYNEQFF
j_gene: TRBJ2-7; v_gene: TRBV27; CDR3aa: CASRDLLAGALEQYF
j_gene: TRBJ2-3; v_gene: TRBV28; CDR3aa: CASSLGGYTDTQYF
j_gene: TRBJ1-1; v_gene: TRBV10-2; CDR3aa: CASSEPGTVWREAFF
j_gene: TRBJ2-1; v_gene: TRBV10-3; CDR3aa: CAISEGREHNEQFF
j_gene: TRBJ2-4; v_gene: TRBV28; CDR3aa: CASSPKLAKNIQYF
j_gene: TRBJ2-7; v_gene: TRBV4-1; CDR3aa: CASSGKGGTPLYEQYF
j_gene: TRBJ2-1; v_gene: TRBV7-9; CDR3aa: CASSSGTSGGSSYNEQFF
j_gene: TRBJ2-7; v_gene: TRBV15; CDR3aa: CATSTAGIYEQYF
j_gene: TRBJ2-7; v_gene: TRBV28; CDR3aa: CASSFGAEAYEQYF
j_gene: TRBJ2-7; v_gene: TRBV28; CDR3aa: CASSPTGTKIYEQYF
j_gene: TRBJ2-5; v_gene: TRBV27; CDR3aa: CASSLFPDQETQYF
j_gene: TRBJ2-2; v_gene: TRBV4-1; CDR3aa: CASSPGGNTGELFF
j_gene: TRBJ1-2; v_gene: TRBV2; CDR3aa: CASSSPFDIGREGGYTF
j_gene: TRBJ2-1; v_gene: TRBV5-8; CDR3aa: CASSLGAGTSGRGNEQFF
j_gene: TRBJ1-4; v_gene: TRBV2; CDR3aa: CASGGKGAHSLFF
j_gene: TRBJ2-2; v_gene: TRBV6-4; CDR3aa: CASSRENTGELFF
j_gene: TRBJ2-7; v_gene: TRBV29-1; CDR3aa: CSVVTSGRGYEQYF
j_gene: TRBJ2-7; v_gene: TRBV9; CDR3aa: CASSVQGLADYEQYF
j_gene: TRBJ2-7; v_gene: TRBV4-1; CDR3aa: CASSPDEVEQYF
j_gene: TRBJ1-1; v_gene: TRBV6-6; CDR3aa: CASRPTGNPEAFF
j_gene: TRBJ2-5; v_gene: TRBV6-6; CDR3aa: CASSPTTEGVQETQYF
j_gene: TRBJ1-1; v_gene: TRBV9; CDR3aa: CASSALGGRTEAFF
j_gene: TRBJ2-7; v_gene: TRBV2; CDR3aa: CASDYDSSYEQYF
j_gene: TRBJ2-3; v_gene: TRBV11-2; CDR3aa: CASSLTIWGTDTQYF
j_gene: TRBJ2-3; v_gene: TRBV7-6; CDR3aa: CASSRTTLSTDTQYF
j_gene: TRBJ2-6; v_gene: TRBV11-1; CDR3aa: CASSLEFQAGANVLTF